The 12 T cell receptor beta chains below all came from one sample that was sequenced in a study of cytomegalovirus exposure and HLA in healthy donors. The PCR used 60 Vbeta and 13 Jbeta primers. Sequenced by immunoSEQ multiplex PCR; TCRdb stores in-frame clones only, minus some. The table shows roughly 180,000 clones, with about 69% occurring only once. Sequencing was carried out using PBMCs. The source of these receptors is a male donor in good health and CMV-seronegative.

CDR3 sequence: CASSFSGDEQYF. DNA of the CDR3: TGTGCCAGCAGCTTTTCGGGGGACGAGCAGTACTTC. V is TRBV11-2 and J is TRBJ2-7; TRBD2 might be the D (6 bases). The V gene lost 3 bases and the J gene lost 5 bases, with 8 bases spanning the gap. CDR1 is SGHAT, CDR2 FQNNGV, per germline. CDR3 length: 12 residues.

The CDR3 region is CASSVRAGGYNEQFF. For the CDR3, the DNA is TGTGCCAGCAGCGTCAGAGCGGGAGGCTACAATGAGCAGTTCTTC. The chain uses TRBV9 and TRBJ2-1; 9 bases are shared with TRBD2. Germline loops: CDR1 SGDLS, CDR2 YYNGEE. This CDR3 region has 15 residues. Trimming removed 2 bases from V and 3 bases from J; junction bases left unmatched: 3.

J is TRBJ2-5 and V is TRBV2; D is perhaps TRBD2 (5 bases). CDR3 length equals 13 residues. Trimming removed 11 bases at V and 2 bases at J, with 15 bases between. Germline V lookup: CDR1 SNHLY, CDR2 FYNNEI. CDR3 bases: TGTGCCTCTACCCGGCGGGCTCAAGAGACCCAGTACTTC. As protein: CASTRRAQETQYF.

The J gene is TRBJ1-1, the V gene TRBV28, with TRBD1 matching over 11 bases. CDR1 is MDHEN and CDR2 is SYDVKM in the germline V gene. V lost 7 bases and J lost 2; bases outside the gene matches: 3. CDR3 size: 14 residues. CDR3 region: CASTGQGANTEAFF. CDR3 nucleotides: TGTGCCAGCACTGGACAGGGGGCCAACACTGAAGCTTTCTTT. Based on the CDR3 plus reference TRBV28 and TRBJ1-1, the full variable domain is DVKVTQSSRYLVKRTGEKVFLECVQDMDHENMFWYRQDPGLGLRLIYFSYDVKMKEKGDIPEGYSVSREKKERFSLILESASTNQTSMYLCASTGQGANTEAFFGQGTRLTVV.

The chain carries TRBV7-3 and TRBJ1-5; D is uncertain. Germline-derived CDR1 and CDR2 are SGHTA and FQGTGA. Trimming shortened V by 4 bases and J by 4 bases, and 14 bases separated the two germline ends. The CDR3 covers 15 residues. As DNA, the CDR3 is TGTGCCAGCAGCTCGTTTTTCTCCCTTAATCAGCCCCAGCATTTT. Amino acids: CASSSFFSLNQPQHF.

This chain joins TRBV28 and TRBJ1-2, with D tentatively TRBD1 (6 bases). CDR3 length equals 16 residues. V was clipped by 5 bases and J by 4 bases, with 20 bases between them. The germline V gene encodes CDR1 MDHEN and CDR2 SYDVKM. The CDR3, as DNA: TGTGCCAGCAGTCCCCGAGGGGGGGCGCTCGGCTATGGCTACACCTTC. It is translated as CASSPRGGALGYGYTF.

The genes are TRBV7-2 and TRBJ1-5, with TRBD1 identical over 8 bases. Germline values: CDR1 SGHTA, CDR2 FQGNSA. V trimming: 4 bases; J trimming: 3 bases; junction bases outside the gene matches: 5. This CDR3 has 15 residues. CDR3 loop: CASSSGQAHNQPQHF. DNA for the CDR3: TGTGCCAGCAGCTCGGGACAGGCCCACAATCAGCCCCAGCATTTT.

This chain links TRBV9 with TRBJ1-3; D is perhaps TRBD1 (6 bases). Germline assignment: CDR1 SGDLS and CDR2 YYNGEE. The CDR3 sequence is 14 residues long. Trimming cost V 0 bases and J 4 bases, with 8 bases left between them. CDR3: CASSVGTGGNTIYF. In DNA, the CDR3 is TGTGCCAGCAGCGTAGGAACAGGGGGAAACACCATATATTTT.

This chain connects TRBV27 to TRBJ1-2; a weak D match, TRBD1 (6 bases). The V gene's germline CDR1 is MNHEY and CDR2 SMNVEV (reference sequence). This CDR3 is 13 amino acids long. Trimming cost V 0 bases and J 6 bases, with 8 bases left between them. The CDR3 bases are TGTGCCAGCAGTTTATCAGGGGGGGATGGCTACACCTTC. It encodes CASSLSGGDGYTF.

The sample holds a few counts of this clone. This chain connects TRBV5-1 to TRBJ2-3, with 9 nucleotides matching TRBD2. V dropped 0 bases and J dropped 6; count of bases not matched to a gene: 2. CDR1 is SGHRS and CDR2 is YFSETQ in the germline V gene. The CDR3 consists of 14 residues. CDR3 sequence reads: CASSLDSGSDTQYF. DNA of the CDR3: TGCGCCAGCAGCTTGGATAGCGGGAGTGATACGCAGTATTTT.

This chain uses TRBV5-1 with TRBJ2-1, with 11 positions matching TRBD1. V lost 4 bases and J lost 8; bases outside the gene matches: 5. This CDR3 contains 14 residues. CDR1 and CDR2 (germline): SGHRS, YFSETQ. The CDR3 nucleotides read TGCGCCAGCAGCGTGGGACAGGGGGGTGATGAGCAGTTCTTC. It yields the protein CASSVGQGGDEQFF.

This clone was counted between two and nine times. The chain combines TRBV7-2 with TRBJ1-2; D ambiguous. Germline V gene lookup returns CDR1 SGHTA and CDR2 FQGNSA. The V gene lost 5 bases and the J gene lost 4 bases, with 20 bases spanning the gap. This CDR3 contains 16 residues. The CDR3 loop reads CASSHLSGWEVYGYTF. The DNA for the CDR3 is TGTGCCAGCAGCCATCTTAGTGGGTGGGAGGTCTATGGCTACACCTTC.